These 30 T cell receptor beta chains share one sample of origin, sequenced in a study of blood T cell repertoires in COVID-19. This table comes from immunoSEQ multiplex PCR, and its TCRdb copy is limited to in-frame clones, with some not included. The table shows under 500,000 clones, with 70% to 90% occurring only once. Sequencing used PBMCs or T cells enriched from blood (not recorded which). These receptors all come from a woman aged 18-29 years with acute COVID-19.

The genes are TRBV11-2 and TRBJ2-5; D is undetermined. V was trimmed by 3 bases and J by 0 bases, leaving 8 bases between them. The germline CDR1 and CDR2 sequences are SGHAT and FQNNGV. CDR3 length: 14 amino acids. The CDR3 protein is CASSFYLHQETQYF. The CDR3, as DNA: TGTGCCAGCAGCTTTTATCTACACCAAGAGACCCAGTACTTC.

The chain carries TRBV5-1 and TRBJ2-6, with 8 bases matching TRBD1. Germline lookup yields CDR1 SGHRS and CDR2 YFSETQ. V dropped 1 base and J dropped 2; count of bases not matched to a gene: 5. The CDR3 consists of 17 residues. CDR3 DNA: TGCGCCAGCAGCTTGAACCCAGGGGGCCCTGGGGCCAACGTCCTGACTTTC. Protein: CASSLNPGGPGANVLTF.

In this sample, this clone turned up once. The chain carries TRBV24-1 and TRBJ2-7, with D unresolved. The germline gives CDR1 KGHDR, CDR2 SFDVKD. The CDR3 spans 12 residues. Trimming cost V 12 bases and J 2 bases, with 13 bases left between them. The CDR3 here is CAPAVPPYEQYF. DNA for the CDR3: TGTGCCCCTGCGGTTCCTCCCTACGAGCAGTACTTC.

The chain is built from TRBV27 and TRBJ2-7, with no clear D. Trimming removed 3 bases at V and 1 base at J, with 7 bases between. This CDR3 spans 13 amino acids. The germline V gene encodes CDR1 MNHEY and CDR2 SMNVEV (reference sequence). The CDR3 DNA reads TGTGCCAGCAGTTTCCAGGCTTCCTACGAGCAGTACTTC. Translation: CASSFQASYEQYF.

Turning to this clone: Other DNA sequences in this sample translate to the same CDR3. This chain uses TRBV5-1 with TRBJ2-1, with D possibly being TRBD2 (6 bases). The germline V gene has CDR1 SGHRS and CDR2 YFSETQ. V gave up 5 bases and J gave up 2 bases, with 8 bases separating them. The CDR3 has 13 amino acids. CDR3 in DNA: TGCGCCAGCAGTAGCGGTACCTACAATGAGCAGTTCTTC. Protein sequence: CASSSGTYNEQFF.

The chain recombines TRBV24-1 with TRBJ2-5; D is possibly TRBD1 (5 bases). The CDR3 contains 15 residues. V was shortened by 0 bases and J by 3 bases, with 10 bases between the two germline ends. CDR1 is KGHDR, CDR2 SFDVKD, per germline. The CDR3 reads CATSDLRDSKETQYF. The CDR3, as DNA: TGTGCCACCAGTGATTTGCGTGACAGTAAAGAGACCCAGTACTTC.

J is TRBJ1-5 and V is TRBV5-6; a weak D match, TRBD1 (6 bases). Trimming cost V 0 bases and J 3 bases, with 10 bases left between them. The CDR3 is 15 residues long. Germline V lookup: CDR1 SGHDT, CDR2 YYEEEE. The CDR3 bases are TGTGCCAGCAGCTTGGGCCAGGGGCCCAATCAGCCCCAGCATTTT. Encoded protein: CASSLGQGPNQPQHF.

Remarks on this clone: In the same sample, other DNA sequences code for this CDR3. The chain joins TRBV15 to TRBJ2-5; TRBD2 matches at 7 bases. Unmatched junction bases numbered 3, after V lost 0 bases and J lost 5 bases. Germline CDR1 is LNHNV and CDR2 is YYDKDF (reference sequence). The CDR3 contains 14 residues. The CDR3 DNA follows: TGTGCCACCAGCAGAGATCGAGCGGGGGAGACCCAGTACTTC. This sequence encodes CATSRDRAGETQYF.

The genes are TRBV11-2 and TRBJ1-4; TRBD1 matches at 10 bases. The V gene end was trimmed by 1 base and the J gene end by 6 bases; junction bases not matched to a gene: 5. CDR3 length: 16 residues. Per germline, CDR1 SGHAT and CDR2 FQNNGV. The CDR3 DNA sequence: TGTGCCAGCAGCTTAGGGACAGGGGGTCGGGATGAAAAACTGTTTTTT. This encodes CASSLGTGGRDEKLFF.

Ten or more counts support this clone. Within the sample, other DNA sequences also encode this same CDR3. The J gene is TRBJ2-1, the V gene TRBV15, with 9 bases that match TRBD2. Losses at the gene ends were 9 bases for V and 6 bases for J; bases not matched to a gene: 3. CDR3 length equals 12 residues. Per germline, CDR1 LNHNV and CDR2 YYDKDF (reference sequence). DNA for the CDR3: TGTGCCACAGGACTAGCGCTCAATGAGCAGTTCTTC. It encodes CATGLALNEQFF.

The gene calls are TRBV28 and TRBJ1-1; 9 bases agree with TRBD1. Germline V gene lookup returns CDR1 MDHEN and CDR2 SYDVKM. Germline trimming cut 8 bases from V and 1 base from J; bases unmatched to any gene: 5. The CDR3 totals 14 residues. CDR3 residues: CASGTGYSNTEAFF. The CDR3 coding sequence is TGTGCCAGCGGGACAGGGTACTCGAACACTGAAGCTTTCTTT.

J is TRBJ2-5 and V is TRBV11-2; 8 nucleotides agree with TRBD1. CDR1 and CDR2 from the germline V gene are SGHAT and FQNNGV. The CDR3 spans 15 residues. With V trimmed by 0 bases and J by 5 bases, 5 bases remained unmatched. The CDR3 reads CASSLDRGRGETQYF. DNA of the CDR3: TGTGCCAGCAGCTTAGACAGGGGGCGCGGGGAGACCCAGTACTTC.

This clone was observed a single time. The rearrangement links TRBV5-6 to TRBJ2-5; tentative D call: TRBD2 (6 bases). The V gene's germline CDR1 is SGHDT and CDR2 YYEEEE. The V gene lost 2 bases and the J gene lost 2 bases, with 10 bases spanning the gap. The CDR3 length is 14 residues. The CDR3 here is CASSFFGTQETQYF. CDR3 nucleotides: TGTGCCAGCAGCTTTTTCGGGACTCAAGAGACCCAGTACTTC.

This clone appeared once. The V call is TRBV27, the J call TRBJ2-1; D uncertain. This CDR3 has 12 amino acids. Between the trimmed V and J ends, which lost 4 bases and 7 bases, there was a span of 8 bases. The V gene's germline CDR1 is MNHEY and CDR2 SMNVEV (reference sequence). This CDR3 reads CASSSPVNEQFF. In DNA, the CDR3 is TGTGCCAGCAGTTCCCCGGTGAATGAGCAGTTCTTC.

The chain joins TRBV9 to TRBJ2-1; 14 bases map to TRBD2. The CDR3 totals 15 residues. The V gene's germline CDR1 is SGDLS and CDR2 YYNGEE. The ends lost 3 bases at V and 9 bases at J; junction bases unmatched: 5. CDR3 sequence reads: CASSGLAGGLSEQFF. Written as DNA, the CDR3 is TGTGCCAGCAGCGGACTAGCGGGAGGGCTCTCTGAGCAGTTCTTC.

The V call is TRBV19, the J call TRBJ1-4, with D perhaps TRBD1 (6 bases). This CDR3 region has 14 residues. Germline loops: CDR1 LNHDA, CDR2 SQIVND (reference sequence). V gave up 5 bases and J gave up 3 bases, with 10 bases separating them. CDR3 amino acids: CASSVQGPNEKLFF. DNA of the CDR3: TGTGCCAGTAGTGTACAGGGACCTAATGAAAAACTGTTTTTT.

The chain employs TRBV12-1 and TRBJ2-1; the D call in the table, TRBD2, was not verified against the DNA. TRBV12-1 is tagged as a pseudogene. The CDR3 consists of 15 residues. In DNA, the CDR3 is TGTGCCAGCAGCTTTCCCGGGGGCTCCTACAATGAGCAGTTCTTC. Amino acid sequence: CASSFPGGSYNEQFF.

This chain connects TRBV13 to TRBJ2-2; tentative D call: TRBD2 (6 bases). This CDR3 comprises 17 residues. V lost 6 bases, J lost 6 bases, and 23 bases lay in between. Germline V gene sequence: CDR1 PRHDT, CDR2 FYEKMQ (reference sequence). The CDR3 coding sequence is TGTGCCAGCAGTCCGGAGGGACGGACAATCGCGTCCGGGGAGCTGTTTTTT. Protein sequence: CASSPEGRTIASGELFF.

In this sample, this clone turned up once. The gene calls are TRBV6-2 or TRBV6-3 and TRBJ2-5; D call uncertain. CDR1 is MNHEY and CDR2 is SVGEGT in the germline V gene. This CDR3 spans 15 amino acids. Trimming cost V 5 bases and J 6 bases, with 19 bases left between them. The CDR3 sequence: CASSGPELTEKTQYF. The CDR3 region has the DNA TGTGCCAGCAGTGGCCCGGAGTTGACCGAGAAGACCCAGTACTTC.

This chain links TRBV21-1 with TRBJ2-2; the D call in the table, TRBD2, was not verified against the DNA. TRBV21-1 is a listed pseudogene. CDR3 length equals 18 residues. CDR3: CATPGLAGRWLNTGELFF. The DNA for the CDR3 is TGTGCCACCCCGGGACTAGCGGGAAGGTGGTTAAACACCGGGGAGCTGTTTTTT.

This chain links TRBV10-2 with TRBJ1-5; D unresolved. This CDR3 is 13 amino acids long. Germline V gene data show CDR1 as WSHSY and CDR2 as SAAADI. V lost 4 bases and J lost 4, with 8 bases in between. This chain's CDR3 is CASSGAENQPQHF. In DNA form, the CDR3 reads TGCGCCAGCAGTGGGGCAGAAAATCAGCCCCAGCATTTT.

The chain carries TRBV5-1 and TRBJ1-6, with 9 bases that match TRBD1. The CDR3 loop spans 16 amino acids. With 2 bases clipped from V and 5 bases from J, the junction kept 5 bases outside the gene matches. Germline values: CDR1 SGHRS, CDR2 YFSETQ. The CDR3 DNA follows: TGCGCCAGCAGCTTAGGGACAGGGCGGCATAATTCACCCCTCCACTTT. Its protein product is CASSLGTGRHNSPLHF.

The gene calls are TRBV3-1 (or the pseudogene TRBV3-2) and TRBJ2-5, with 16 positions matching TRBD2. Germline V CDR1 and CDR2: LGHDT, YNNKEL (reference sequence). The CDR3 has 17 amino acids. J gave up 5 bases and V 6 bases, and 9 bases lay outside the gene matches. The CDR3 reads CASSPGLAGGPEETQYF. The CDR3 nucleotides read TGTGCCAGCAGTCCGGGACTAGCGGGAGGGCCCGAGGAGACCCAGTACTTC.

This chain joins TRBV7-6 and TRBJ2-7, with TRBD1 as a possible D gene (6 bases). The germline V and J ends were trimmed by 2 bases and 2 bases, with 16 bases remaining between them. Germline assignment: CDR1 SGHVS and CDR2 FNYEAQ. CDR3 size: 16 residues. The CDR3 coding sequence is TGTGCCAGCAGCTTAAGTCGACAGGAGCTACCCTACGAGCAGTACTTC. It encodes CASSLSRQELPYEQYF.

This chain joins TRBV30 and TRBJ2-7; 10 bases map to TRBD1. Germline V gives CDR1 GTSNPN, CDR2 SVGIG (reference sequence). V lost 6 bases and J lost 8; bases outside the gene matches: 13. The CDR3 length is 14 residues. The CDR3 DNA follows: TGTGCCTGTCCCAATCCAGGACAGGGGGACAAGCAGTACTTC. This translates into CACPNPGQGDKQYF. The variable domain in full, with the rest retrieved from reference TRBV30 and TRBJ2-7, is SQTIHQWPATLVQPVGSPLSLECTVEGTSNPNLYWYRQAAGRGLQLLFYSVGIGQISSEVPQNLSASRPQDRQFILSSKKLLLSDSGFYLCACPNPGQGDKQYFGPGTRLTVT.

This clone was counted between two and nine times. The J gene is TRBJ1-5, the V gene TRBV10-3, with TRBD1 identical over 8 bases. CDR1 and CDR2 (germline): ENHRY, SYGVKD. The CDR3 loop spans 16 amino acids. Trimming took 2 bases from V and 2 from J; bases not matched to a gene: 5. The CDR3 protein is CAISEPGGYGNQPQHF. The CDR3, as DNA: TGTGCCATCAGTGAGCCAGGGGGCTACGGCAATCAGCCCCAGCATTTT.

The chain combines TRBV30 with TRBJ2-7; D is uncertain. Germline CDR1 and CDR2: GTSNPN and SVGIG (reference sequence). V lost 2 bases to trimming and J lost 1 base, with 3 bases between them. The CDR3 totals 11 residues. CDR3 residues: CAWSSSYEQYF. The CDR3 coding sequence is TGTGCCTGGAGTTCGTCCTACGAGCAGTACTTC.

This clone was observed a single time. The rearrangement joins TRBV10-1 to TRBJ2-3; TRBD2 agrees at 8 bases. V was pared by 6 bases and J by 5 bases, with 4 bases of the junction left unmatched. CDR1 and CDR2 (germline): WNHNN, SYGVQD (reference sequence). The CDR3 length is 13 residues. The DNA for the CDR3 is TGCGCCAGCAGCGGGGGGGCTAGAGATACGCAGTATTTT. Translating gives CASSGGARDTQYF.

The chain carries TRBV27 and TRBJ1-1; 10 nucleotides align to TRBD1. Germline values: CDR1 MNHEY, CDR2 SMNVEV (reference sequence). V shed 4 bases and J 2 bases; nucleotides not matched to a gene: 7. The CDR3 has 16 residues. The CDR3 reads CASSSNWDRGNTEAFF. The DNA for the CDR3 is TGTGCCAGCAGTTCCAATTGGGACAGGGGCAACACTGAAGCTTTCTTT.

This rearrangement joins TRBV11-3 to TRBJ2-7, with D possibly TRBD1 on 5 matching bases. V was pared by 5 bases and J by 3 bases, with 11 bases between. The V gene's germline CDR1 is SGHNT and CDR2 YENEEA. The CDR3 loop spans 13 amino acids. CDR3 in amino acids: CASSPYGHYEQYF. DNA of the CDR3: TGTGCCAGCAGCCCCTATGGACACTACGAGCAGTACTTC.